Listed here are 4 T cell receptor beta chains from one sample, sequenced in a study of cytomegalovirus exposure and HLA in healthy donors. The PCR had 60 Vbeta and 13 Jbeta primers. TCRdb's copy holds only in-frame clones and misses some; the assay was immunoSEQ multiplex PCR. This table has approximately 130,000 clones, about two thirds appearing once. The sequenced material came from PBMCs. The receptor set was obtained from a woman aged 35 to 49 in good health and CMV-seronegative.

This clone came up a few times. This chain connects TRBV10-3 to TRBJ2-7; D ambiguous. The CDR3 totals 14 residues. Trimming cost V 3 bases and J 3 bases, with 12 bases left between them. Germline loops: CDR1 ENHRY, CDR2 SYGVKD. As DNA, the CDR3 is TGTGCCATCAGTGACACTGCGGCTTACTACGAGCAGTACTTC. As protein: CAISDTAAYYEQYF.

The V call is TRBV7-9, the J call TRBJ1-4, with a possible D match to TRBD1 (6 bases). Trimming stripped 3 bases from V and 5 bases from J, with 7 bases between. Looked up from germline, CDR1 is SEHNR and CDR2 is FQNEAQ (reference sequence). This CDR3 has 13 amino acids. The CDR3 sequence is CASSFTGNEKLFF. CDR3 sequence (DNA): TGTGCCAGCAGCTTCACAGGGAATGAAAAACTGTTTTTT.

This clone was detected once. The chain couples TRBV29-1 to TRBJ1-2, with no clear D. This CDR3 spans 11 amino acids. Germline V lookup: CDR1 SQVTM, CDR2 ANQGSEA. Trimming pared 5 bases from V and 5 bases from J, leaving 9 bases between. The CDR3 here is CSVLRSYGYTF. The CDR3 coding sequence is TGCAGCGTTCTAAGATCTTATGGCTACACCTTC.

This sequence joins TRBV11-1 and TRBJ2-1; 7 bases map to TRBD1. The CDR3 covers 16 residues. V shed 5 bases and J 4 bases; nucleotides not matched to a gene: 11. Germline CDR1 SGHAT, CDR2 FQDESV (reference sequence). In nucleotides, the CDR3 is TGTGCCAGCAGCCCAGGGACAGCACCGAAATACAATGAGCAGTTCTTC. Translated: CASSPGTAPKYNEQFF.